Listed below are T cell receptor beta chains from one sample, sequenced in a study of T cell responses to AZD1222 COVID-19 vaccine. The assay was immunoSEQ multiplex PCR, and TCRdb's table has in-frame clones only and misses some. Counted here are around 150,000 clones, approximately 88% occurring once; the ten biggest clones make up around 2.3%. The specimen comprised peripheral blood, sampled on day 0 of AZD1222 vaccination. These receptors all come from an adult in good health. Each CDR3 is given with its conserved first and last residue. A D gene is named only where the DNA matches it firmly. Expanded clones are given a class, and other clones once, few, many or no size at all.

size,J,D,V,CDR3,DNA
-,TRBJ2-5,TRBD2,TRBV7-9,CASSPSGSEETQYF,TGTGCCAGCAGCCCCAGCGGGAGCGAAGAGACCCAGTACTTC
-,TRBJ1-3,TRBD1,TRBV9,CASSPRQGTLSGNTIYF,TGTGCCAGCAGCCCCAGACAGGGGACCTTATCTGGAAACACCATATATTTT
-,TRBJ1-1,-,TRBV30,CAWSVGGGAVNTEAFF,TGTGCCTGGAGTGTTGGGGGGGGCGCGGTGAACACTGAAGCTTTCTTT
-,TRBJ2-2,-,TRBV9,CASSVAGVNTGELFF,TGTGCCAGCAGCGTAGCGGGAGTAAACACCGGGGAGCTGTTTTTT
-,TRBJ1-1,-,TRBV7-3,CASSLDRGEAFF,TGTGCCAGCAGTCTAGACAGAGGGGAAGCTTTCTTT
-,TRBJ2-2,TRBD2,TRBV6-5,CASSYLAGTNTGELFF,TGTGCCAGCAGTTACCTAGCGGGAACGAACACCGGGGAGCTGTTTTTT
-,TRBJ1-5,-,TRBV29-1,CSADRAGSSNQPQHF,TGCAGCGCCGATCGTGCGGGTAGTAGCAATCAGCCCCAGCATTTT
-,TRBJ2-7,TRBD2,TRBV10-2,CASNRQLADFYEQYF,TGCGCCAGCAATCGCCAACTAGCGGACTTCTACGAGCAGTACTTC
-,TRBJ1-1,TRBD1,TRBV19,CASRIEGAKAFF,TGTGCCAGCAGGATAGAGGGGGCGAAGGCTTTCTTT
once,TRBJ1-1,-,TRBV7-8,CASSLLGTTNTEAFF,TGTGCCAGCAGCTTATTGGGGACAACGAACACTGAAGCTTTCTTT
-,TRBJ2-1,TRBD2,TRBV4-2,CASSQDRVGGSSTGGGEQFF,TGTGCCAGCAGCCAAGATCGGGTAGGCGGGAGTTCCACCGGGGGTGGTGAGCAGTTCTTC
-,TRBJ2-2,TRBD2,TRBV4-2,CASSQAATSGVNTGELFF,TGTGCCAGCAGCCAAGCGGCTACTAGCGGAGTGAACACCGGGGAGCTGTTTTTT
-,TRBJ2-5,TRBD2,TRBV5-4,CASSHRLAGAETQYF,TGTGCCAGCAGCCACCGACTAGCGGGAGCAGAGACCCAGTACTTC
-,TRBJ1-5,TRBD1,TRBV7-6,CASSVGTGNQPQHF,TGTGCCAGCAGCGTCGGGACAGGGAATCAGCCCCAGCATTTT
-,TRBJ2-7,-,TRBV19,CASREAGYEQYF,TGTGCCAGTCGGGAAGCGGGCTACGAGCAGTACTTC
few,TRBJ2-7,TRBD1,TRBV6-2/TRBV6-3,CASSFSDRSPDEQYF,TGTGCCAGCAGCTTCTCGGACAGGTCACCGGACGAGCAGTACTTC
-,TRBJ2-2,-,TRBV29-1,CSVVLQGWTGELFF,TGCAGCGTTGTTTTGCAGGGGTGGACCGGGGAGCTGTTTTTT
-,TRBJ1-2,TRBD1,TRBV29-1,CSGTDRGGYTF,TGCAGCGGGACCGACAGGGGAGGCTACACCTTC
-,TRBJ1-5,-,TRBV6-5,CASSPPPGGSAQHF,TGTGCCAGCAGTCCCCCCCCCGGGGGTTCAGCCCAGCATTTT
-,TRBJ2-2,TRBD2,TRBV2,CASSETSGRFLTGELFF,TGTGCCAGCAGTGAAACTAGCGGGAGGTTCTTGACCGGGGAGCTGTTTTTT
-,TRBJ1-1,-,TRBV4-1,CASSPVSGRITEAFF,TGCGCCAGCAGCCCCGTATCGGGACGGATCACTGAAGCTTTCTTT
-,TRBJ2-2,-,TRBV24-1,CATAGGRVGGELFF,TGTGCCACGGCCGGGGGACGGGTTGGCGGGGAGCTGTTTTTT
-,TRBJ1-5,-,TRBV28,CASSPRGGQPQHF,TGTGCCAGCAGCCCTCGGGGCGGCCAGCCCCAGCATTTT